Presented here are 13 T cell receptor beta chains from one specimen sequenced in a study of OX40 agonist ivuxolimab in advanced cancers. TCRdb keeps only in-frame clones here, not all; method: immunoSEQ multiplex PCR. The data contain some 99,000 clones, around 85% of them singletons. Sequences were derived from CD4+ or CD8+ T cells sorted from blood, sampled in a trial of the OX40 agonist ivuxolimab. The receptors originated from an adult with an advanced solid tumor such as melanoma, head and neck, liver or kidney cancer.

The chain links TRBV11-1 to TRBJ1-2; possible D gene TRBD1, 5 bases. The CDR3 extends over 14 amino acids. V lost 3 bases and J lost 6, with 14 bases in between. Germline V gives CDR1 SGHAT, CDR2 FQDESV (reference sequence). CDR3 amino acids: CASSFSGREDGYTF. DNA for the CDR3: TGTGCCAGCAGCTTCTCGGGCAGGGAGGATGGCTACACCTTC.

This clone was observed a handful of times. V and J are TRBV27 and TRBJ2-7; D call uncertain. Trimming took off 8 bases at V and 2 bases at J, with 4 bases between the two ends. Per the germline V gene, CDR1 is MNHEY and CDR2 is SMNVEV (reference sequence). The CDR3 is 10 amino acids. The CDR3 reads CASGAYEQYF. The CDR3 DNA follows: TGTGCCAGCGGAGCCTACGAGCAGTACTTC.

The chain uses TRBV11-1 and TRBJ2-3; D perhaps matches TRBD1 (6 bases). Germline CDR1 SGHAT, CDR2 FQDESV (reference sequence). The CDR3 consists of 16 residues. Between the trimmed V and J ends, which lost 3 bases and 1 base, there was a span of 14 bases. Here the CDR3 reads CASSFLGTRGTDTQYF. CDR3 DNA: TGTGCCAGCAGCTTCCTCGGGACAAGGGGCACAGATACGCAGTATTTT.

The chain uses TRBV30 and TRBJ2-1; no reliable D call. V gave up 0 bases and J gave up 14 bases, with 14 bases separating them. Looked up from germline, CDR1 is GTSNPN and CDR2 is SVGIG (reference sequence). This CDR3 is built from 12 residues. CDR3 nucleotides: TGTGCCTGGAGTGTCACGGGCAGTAAGGAGTTCTTC. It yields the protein CAWSVTGSKEFF.

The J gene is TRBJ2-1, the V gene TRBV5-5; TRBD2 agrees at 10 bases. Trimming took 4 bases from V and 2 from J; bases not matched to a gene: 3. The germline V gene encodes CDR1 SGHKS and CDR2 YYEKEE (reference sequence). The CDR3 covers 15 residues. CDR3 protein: CASSTGLAAYNEQFF. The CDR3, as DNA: TGTGCCAGCAGCACAGGACTAGCGGCCTACAATGAGCAGTTCTTC.

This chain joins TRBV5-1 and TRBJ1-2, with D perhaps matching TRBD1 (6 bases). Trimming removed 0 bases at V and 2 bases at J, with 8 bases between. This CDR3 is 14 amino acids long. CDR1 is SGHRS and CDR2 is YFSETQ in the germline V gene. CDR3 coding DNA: TGCGCCAGCAGCTTGGGGCAGGGGAACTATGGCTACACCTTC. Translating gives CASSLGQGNYGYTF.

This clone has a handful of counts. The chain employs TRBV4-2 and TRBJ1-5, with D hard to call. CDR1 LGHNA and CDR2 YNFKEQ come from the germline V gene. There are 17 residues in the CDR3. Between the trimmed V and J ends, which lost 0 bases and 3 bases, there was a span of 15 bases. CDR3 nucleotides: TGTGCCAGCAGCCAAGATCCAATAGACAACCTCAATCAGCCCCAGCATTTT. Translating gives CASSQDPIDNLNQPQHF.

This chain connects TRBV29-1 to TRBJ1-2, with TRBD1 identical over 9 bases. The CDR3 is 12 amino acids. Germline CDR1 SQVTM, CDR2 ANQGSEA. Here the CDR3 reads CSAGTGNYGYTF. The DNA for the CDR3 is TGCAGTGCCGGGACAGGGAACTATGGCTACACCTTC.

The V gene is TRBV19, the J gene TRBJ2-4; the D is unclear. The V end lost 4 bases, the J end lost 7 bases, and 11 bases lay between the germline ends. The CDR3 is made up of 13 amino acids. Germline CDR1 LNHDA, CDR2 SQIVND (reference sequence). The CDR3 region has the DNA TGTGCCAGTAGTAGAGGCCTCGAGAACATTCAGTACTTC. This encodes CASSRGLENIQYF. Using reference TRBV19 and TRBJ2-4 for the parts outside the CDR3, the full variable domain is DGGITQSPKYLFRKEGQNVTLSCEQNLNHDAMYWYRQDPGQGLRLIYYSQIVNDFQKGDIAEGYSVSREKKESFPLTVTSAQKNPTAFYLCASSRGLENIQYFGAGTRLSVL.

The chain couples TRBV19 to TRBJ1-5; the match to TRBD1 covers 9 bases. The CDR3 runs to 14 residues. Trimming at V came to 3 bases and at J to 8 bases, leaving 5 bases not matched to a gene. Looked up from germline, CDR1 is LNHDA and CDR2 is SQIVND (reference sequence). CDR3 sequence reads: CASSMGQGWEPQHF. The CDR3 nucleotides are TGTGCCAGTAGTATGGGACAGGGCTGGGAGCCCCAGCATTTT.

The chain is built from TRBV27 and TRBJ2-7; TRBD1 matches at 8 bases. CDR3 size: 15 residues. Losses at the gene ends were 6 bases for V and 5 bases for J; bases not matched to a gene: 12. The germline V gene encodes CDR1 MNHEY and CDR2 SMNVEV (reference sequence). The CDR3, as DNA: TGTGCCAGCAGGCCCGGGACAGGATTGTTCCACGAGCAGTACTTC. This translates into CASRPGTGLFHEQYF.

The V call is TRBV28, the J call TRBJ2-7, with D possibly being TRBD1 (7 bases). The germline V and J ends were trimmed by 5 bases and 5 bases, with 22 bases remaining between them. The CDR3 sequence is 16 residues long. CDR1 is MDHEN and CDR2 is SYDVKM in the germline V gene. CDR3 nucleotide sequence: TGTGCCAGCAGTCCAATCCGGGGGCAGGGGGTCCACGAGCAGTACTTC. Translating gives CASSPIRGQGVHEQYF.

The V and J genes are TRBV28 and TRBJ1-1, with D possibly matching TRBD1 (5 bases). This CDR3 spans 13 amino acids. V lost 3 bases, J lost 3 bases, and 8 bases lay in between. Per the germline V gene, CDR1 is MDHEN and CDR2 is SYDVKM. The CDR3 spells CASSFRQYTEAFF. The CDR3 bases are TGTGCCAGCAGTTTCCGACAGTACACTGAAGCTTTCTTT.